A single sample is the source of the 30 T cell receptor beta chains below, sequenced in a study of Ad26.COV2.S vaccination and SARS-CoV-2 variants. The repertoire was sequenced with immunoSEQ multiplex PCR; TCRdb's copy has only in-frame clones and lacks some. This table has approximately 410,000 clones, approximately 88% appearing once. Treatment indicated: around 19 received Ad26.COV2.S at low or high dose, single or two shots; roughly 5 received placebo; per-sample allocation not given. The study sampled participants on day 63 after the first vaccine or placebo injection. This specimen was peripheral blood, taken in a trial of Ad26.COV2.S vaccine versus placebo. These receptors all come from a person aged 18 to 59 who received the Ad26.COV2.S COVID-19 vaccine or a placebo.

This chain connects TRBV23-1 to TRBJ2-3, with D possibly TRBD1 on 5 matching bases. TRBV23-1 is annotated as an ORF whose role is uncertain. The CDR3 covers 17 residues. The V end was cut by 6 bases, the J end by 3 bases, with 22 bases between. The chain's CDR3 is CASRKQDPTTITDTQYF. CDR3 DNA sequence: TGCGCCAGCAGGAAACAGGACCCTACAACTATTACAGATACGCAGTATTTT.

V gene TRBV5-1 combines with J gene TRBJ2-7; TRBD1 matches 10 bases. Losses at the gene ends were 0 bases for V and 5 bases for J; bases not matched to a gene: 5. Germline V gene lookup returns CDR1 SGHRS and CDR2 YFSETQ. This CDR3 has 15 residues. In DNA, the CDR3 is TGCGCCAGCAGCTTGGTTACCGGGACAGGGGACGAGCAGTACTTC. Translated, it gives CASSLVTGTGDEQYF.

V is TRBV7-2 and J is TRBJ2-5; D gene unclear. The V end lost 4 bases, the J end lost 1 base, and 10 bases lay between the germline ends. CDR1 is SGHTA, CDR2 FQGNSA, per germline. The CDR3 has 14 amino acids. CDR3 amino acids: CASSSSLGQETQYF. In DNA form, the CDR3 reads TGTGCCAGCAGCTCTAGTTTGGGCCAAGAGACCCAGTACTTC.

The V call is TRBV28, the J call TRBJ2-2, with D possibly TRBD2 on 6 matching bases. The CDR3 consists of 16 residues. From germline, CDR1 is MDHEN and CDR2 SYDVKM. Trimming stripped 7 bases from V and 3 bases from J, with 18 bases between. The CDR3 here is CASINGGTGDTGELFF. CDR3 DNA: TGTGCCAGCATCAATGGGGGGACTGGGGACACCGGGGAGCTGTTTTTT.

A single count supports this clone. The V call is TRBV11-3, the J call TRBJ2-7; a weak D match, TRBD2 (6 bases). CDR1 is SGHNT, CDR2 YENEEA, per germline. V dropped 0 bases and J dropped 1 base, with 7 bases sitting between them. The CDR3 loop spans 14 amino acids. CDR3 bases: TGTGCCAGCAGCTTAGAGGAGGGATCCTACGAGCAGTACTTC. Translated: CASSLEEGSYEQYF.

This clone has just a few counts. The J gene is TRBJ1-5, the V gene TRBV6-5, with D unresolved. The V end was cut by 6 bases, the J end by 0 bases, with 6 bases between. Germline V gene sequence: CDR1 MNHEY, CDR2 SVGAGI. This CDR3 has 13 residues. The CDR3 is CASREYSNQPQHF. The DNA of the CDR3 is TGTGCCAGCAGGGAGTATAGCAATCAGCCCCAGCATTTT.

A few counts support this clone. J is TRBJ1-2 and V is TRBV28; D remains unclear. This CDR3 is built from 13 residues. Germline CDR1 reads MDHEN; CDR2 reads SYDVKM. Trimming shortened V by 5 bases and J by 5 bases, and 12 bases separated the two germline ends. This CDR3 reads CASSEGEGYGYTF. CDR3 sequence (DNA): TGTGCCAGCAGTGAGGGCGAAGGGTATGGCTACACCTTC.

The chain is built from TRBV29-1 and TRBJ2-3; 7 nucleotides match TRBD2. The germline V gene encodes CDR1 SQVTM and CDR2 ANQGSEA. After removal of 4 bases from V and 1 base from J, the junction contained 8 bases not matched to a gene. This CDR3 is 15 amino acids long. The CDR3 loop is CSVAGLAVGTDTQYF. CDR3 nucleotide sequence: TGCAGCGTTGCGGGGCTAGCGGTGGGCACAGATACGCAGTATTTT.

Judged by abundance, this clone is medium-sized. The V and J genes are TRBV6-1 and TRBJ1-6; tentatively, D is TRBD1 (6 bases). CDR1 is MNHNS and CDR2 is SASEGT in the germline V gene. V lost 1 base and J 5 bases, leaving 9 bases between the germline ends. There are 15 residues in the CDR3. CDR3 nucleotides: TGTGCCAGCAGTGAAGGCACAGGGCATAATTCACCCCTCCACTTT. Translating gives CASSEGTGHNSPLHF.

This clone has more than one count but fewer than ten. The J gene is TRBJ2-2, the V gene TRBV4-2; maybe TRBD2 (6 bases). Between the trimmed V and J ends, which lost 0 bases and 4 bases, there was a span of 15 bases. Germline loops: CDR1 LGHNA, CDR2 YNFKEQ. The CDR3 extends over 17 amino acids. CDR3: CASSQDWAGLGTGELFF. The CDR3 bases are TGTGCCAGCAGCCAAGATTGGGCGGGGTTAGGCACCGGGGAGCTGTTTTTT.

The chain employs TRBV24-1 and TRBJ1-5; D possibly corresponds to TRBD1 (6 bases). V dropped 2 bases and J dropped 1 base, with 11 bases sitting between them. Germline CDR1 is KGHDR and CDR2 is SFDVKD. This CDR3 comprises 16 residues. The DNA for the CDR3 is TGTGCCACCAGTGATTCGCAGGGGCCAAGCAATCAGCCCCAGCATTTT. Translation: CATSDSQGPSNQPQHF.

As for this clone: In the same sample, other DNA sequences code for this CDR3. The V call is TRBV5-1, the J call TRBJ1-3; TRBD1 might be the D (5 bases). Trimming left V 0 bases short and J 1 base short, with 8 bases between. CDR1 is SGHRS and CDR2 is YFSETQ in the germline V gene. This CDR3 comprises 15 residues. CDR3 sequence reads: CASSLAGGSGNTIYF. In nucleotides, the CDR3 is TGCGCCAGCAGCTTGGCGGGGGGGTCTGGAAACACCATATATTTT.

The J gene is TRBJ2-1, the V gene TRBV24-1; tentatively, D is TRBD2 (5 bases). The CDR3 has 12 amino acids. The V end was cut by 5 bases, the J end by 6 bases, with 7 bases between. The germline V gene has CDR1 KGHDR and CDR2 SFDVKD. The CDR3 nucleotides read TGTGCCACCAGTGCGGCGGGCAATGAGCAGTTCTTC. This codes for CATSAAGNEQFF.

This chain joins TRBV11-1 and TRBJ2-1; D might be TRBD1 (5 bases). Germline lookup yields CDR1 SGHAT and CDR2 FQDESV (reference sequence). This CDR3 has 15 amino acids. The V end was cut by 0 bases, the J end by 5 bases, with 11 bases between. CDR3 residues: CASSLAGQVHNEQFF. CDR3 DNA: TGTGCCAGCAGCTTAGCGGGGCAGGTTCACAATGAGCAGTTCTTC.

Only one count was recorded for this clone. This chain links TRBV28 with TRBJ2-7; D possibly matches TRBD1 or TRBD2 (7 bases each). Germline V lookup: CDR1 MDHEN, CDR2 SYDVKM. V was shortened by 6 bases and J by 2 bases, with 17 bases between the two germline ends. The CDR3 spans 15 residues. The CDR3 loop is CASRERQGGTYEQYF. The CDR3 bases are TGTGCCAGCAGGGAGCGACAGGGAGGGACCTACGAGCAGTACTTC.

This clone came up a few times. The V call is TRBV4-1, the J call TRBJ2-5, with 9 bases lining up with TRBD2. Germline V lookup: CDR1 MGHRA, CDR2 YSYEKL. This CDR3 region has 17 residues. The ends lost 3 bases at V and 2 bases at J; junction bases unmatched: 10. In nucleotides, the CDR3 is TGCGCCAGCAGCCAGGGCGGGACTAGCATTTTACAAGAGACCCAGTACTTC. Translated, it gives CASSQGGTSILQETQYF.

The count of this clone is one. As DNA, the CDR3 is TGTGCCAGCAGTTATTCCGGGGCCCCGGGGGAAGTGGTCGGAAACGAGCAGTACTTC. This gives the protein CASSYSGAPGEVVGNEQYF. J is TRBJ2-7 and V is TRBV6-2 or TRBV6-3; the D gene is possibly TRBD2 (6 bases). The CDR3 runs to 19 residues. Trimming removed 3 bases at V and 5 bases at J, with 29 bases between. Germline V gene sequence: CDR1 MNHEY, CDR2 SVGEGT.

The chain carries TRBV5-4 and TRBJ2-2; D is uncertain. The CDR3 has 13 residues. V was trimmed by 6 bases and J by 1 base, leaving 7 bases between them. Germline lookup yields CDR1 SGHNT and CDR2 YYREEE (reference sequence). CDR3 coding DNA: TGTGCCAGCATGCGGCGGAACACCGGGGAGCTGTTTTTT. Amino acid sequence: CASMRRNTGELFF.

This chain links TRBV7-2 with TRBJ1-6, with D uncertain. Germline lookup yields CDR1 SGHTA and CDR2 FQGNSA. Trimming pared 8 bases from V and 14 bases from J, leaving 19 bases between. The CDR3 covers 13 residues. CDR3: CASLPGAVGTLHF. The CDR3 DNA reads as TGTGCCAGCCTACCGGGCGCCGTGGGGACCCTCCACTTT.

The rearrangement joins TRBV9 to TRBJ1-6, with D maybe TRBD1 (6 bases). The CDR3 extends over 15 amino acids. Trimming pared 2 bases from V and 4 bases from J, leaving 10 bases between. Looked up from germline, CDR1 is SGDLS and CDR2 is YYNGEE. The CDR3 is CASSVGTPYNSPLHF. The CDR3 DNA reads TGTGCCAGCAGCGTTGGGACACCTTATAATTCACCCCTCCACTTT.

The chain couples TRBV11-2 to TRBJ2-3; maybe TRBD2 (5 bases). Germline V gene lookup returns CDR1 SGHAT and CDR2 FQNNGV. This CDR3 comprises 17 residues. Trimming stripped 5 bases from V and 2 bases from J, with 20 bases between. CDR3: CASSLRGLEGNTDTQYF. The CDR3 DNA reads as TGTGCCAGCAGCCTAAGAGGGTTGGAAGGGAACACAGATACGCAGTATTTT. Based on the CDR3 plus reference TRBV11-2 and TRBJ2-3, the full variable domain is EAGVAQSPRYKIIEKRQSVAFWCNPISGHATLYWYQQILGQGPKLLIQFQNNGVVDDSQLPKDRFSAERLKGVDSTLKIQPAKLEDSAVYLCASSLRGLEGNTDTQYFGPGTRLTVL.

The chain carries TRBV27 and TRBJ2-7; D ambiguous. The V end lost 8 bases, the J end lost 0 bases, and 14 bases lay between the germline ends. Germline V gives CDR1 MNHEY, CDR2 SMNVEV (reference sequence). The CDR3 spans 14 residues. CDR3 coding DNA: TGTGCCAGCTCCCCACGAACCAGCTCCTACGAGCAGTACTTC. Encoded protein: CASSPRTSSYEQYF.

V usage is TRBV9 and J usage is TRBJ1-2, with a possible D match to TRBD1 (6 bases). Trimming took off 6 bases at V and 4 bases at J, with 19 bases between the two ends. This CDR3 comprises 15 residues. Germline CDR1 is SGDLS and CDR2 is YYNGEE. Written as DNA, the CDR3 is TGTGCCAGCACCACCACGCCAGGGGCCATCTATGGCTACACCTTC. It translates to CASTTTPGAIYGYTF.

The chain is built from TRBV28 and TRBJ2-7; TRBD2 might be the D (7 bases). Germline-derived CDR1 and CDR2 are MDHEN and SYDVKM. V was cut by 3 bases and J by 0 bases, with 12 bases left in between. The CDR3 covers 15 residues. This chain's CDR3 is CASSFRGRVSYEQYF. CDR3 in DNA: TGTGCCAGCAGTTTTAGGGGGAGGGTCTCCTACGAGCAGTACTTC.

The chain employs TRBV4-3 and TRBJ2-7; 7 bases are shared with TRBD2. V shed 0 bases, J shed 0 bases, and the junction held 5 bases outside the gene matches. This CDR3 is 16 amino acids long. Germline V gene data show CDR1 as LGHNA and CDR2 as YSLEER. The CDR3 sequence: CASSQDYGTTSYEQYF. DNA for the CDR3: TGCGCCAGCAGCCAAGATTACGGGACTACCTCCTACGAGCAGTACTTC.

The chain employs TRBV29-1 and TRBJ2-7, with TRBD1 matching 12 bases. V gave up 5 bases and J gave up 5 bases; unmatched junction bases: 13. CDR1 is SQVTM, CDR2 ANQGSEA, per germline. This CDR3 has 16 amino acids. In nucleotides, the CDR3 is TGCAGCGTTCTGGGCCCGGGACAGGGGGCTTGGGACGAGCAGTACTTC. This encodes CSVLGPGQGAWDEQYF.

The CDR3 here is CASSYSGQMNTEAFF. The CDR3 DNA is TGTGCCAGCAGTTACTCCGGGCAGATGAACACTGAAGCTTTCTTT. This chain links TRBV6-2 or TRBV6-3 with TRBJ1-1; D is uncertain. The CDR3 contains 15 residues. The germline gives CDR1 MNHEY, CDR2 SVGEGT. Deletions cut 0 bases from V and 0 bases from J, with 8 bases between.

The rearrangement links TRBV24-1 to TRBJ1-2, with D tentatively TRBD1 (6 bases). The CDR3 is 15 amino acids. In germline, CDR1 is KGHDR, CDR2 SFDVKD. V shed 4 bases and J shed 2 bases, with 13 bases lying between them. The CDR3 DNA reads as TGTGCCACCAGTGAGGGGGGCCTCGGCAACTATGGCTACACCTTC. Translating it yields CATSEGGLGNYGYTF.

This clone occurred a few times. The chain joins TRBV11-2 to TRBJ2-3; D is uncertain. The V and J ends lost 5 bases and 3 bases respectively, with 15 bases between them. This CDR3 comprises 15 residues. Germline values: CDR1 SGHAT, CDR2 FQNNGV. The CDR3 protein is CASSPTGVWTDTQYF. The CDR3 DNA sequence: TGTGCCAGCAGCCCTACTGGGGTGTGGACAGATACGCAGTATTTT.

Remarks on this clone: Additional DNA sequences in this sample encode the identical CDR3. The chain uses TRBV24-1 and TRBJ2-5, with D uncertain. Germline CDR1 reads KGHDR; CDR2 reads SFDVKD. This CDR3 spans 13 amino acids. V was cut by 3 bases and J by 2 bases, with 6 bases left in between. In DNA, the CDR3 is TGTGCCACCAGTGATAGGGTACAAGAGACCCAGTACTTC. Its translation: CATSDRVQETQYF.